The present TCR beta chain was sequenced within a study of molecular identifiers for immune sequencing clone quantification. Overall study: In replicates, RNA taken from approximately 20,000 or 98,000 naive CD8 cells was divided five ways, and four portions underwent sequencing.

This clonotype was observed at least ten times. Germline-derived CDR1 and CDR2 are MNHNS and SASEGT. The CDR3 contains 15 residues. Trimming took off 6 bases at V and 5 bases at J, with 17 bases between the two ends. Each library that profiled naive CD8 cells came from approximately 20,000 to 1,000,000 sorted cells with 10%, 30% or 50% RNA. Sorting captured naive CD8 T cells as CD8+CD4-CCR7+CD45RA+. Bulk TCR libraries were made with methods that had been previously described and with listed TCR primers. In TCRdb, the PCR reads were re-called with MiXCR into one record per CDR3 protein. Here the sample spans 20,000 to 30,000 distinct CDR3 sequences, about 15% being singletons.

The sequenced sample consisted of naive CD8+ T cells from blood, with Jurkat cell RNA spiked in. Subset here: FACS-sorted CD8+CD4-CCR7+CD45RA+ naive T cells. This TCR was sampled from a human donor in good health. Some libraries in this study had Jurkat cell RNA spiked in. The chain recombines TRBV6-1 with TRBJ1-5; the D gene is possibly TRBD1 (5 bases). The CDR3 sequence: CASSPPIGGDQPQHF. CDR3 DNA: TGTGCCAGCAGCCCTCCGATTGGAGGGGATCAGCCCCAGCATTTT.